Shown below are 13 T cell receptor beta chains from a single sample sequenced in a study of early T cells in non-severe SARS-CoV-2 infection. Each CDR3 protein gets one entry after TCRdb re-called the 5' RACE reads with MiXCR. The table has about 50,000 distinct CDR3 sequences, around 6.9% seen once. Specimen: whole blood, collected at baseline. The source of these receptors is an adult who was a healthcare worker with PCR-confirmed SARS-CoV-2 infection or an uninfected control (not recorded which).

At least ten counts were recorded for this clonotype. The CDR3 sequence: CASSPGVGYEQYF. The CDR3 DNA reads TGTGCCAGCAGCCCAGGGGTGGGCTACGAGCAGTACTTC. The rearrangement links TRBV11-3 to TRBJ2-7; possible D gene TRBD1, 6 bases. The CDR3 has 13 residues. Deletions cut 5 bases from V and 3 bases from J, with 11 bases between. The V gene's germline CDR1 is SGHNT and CDR2 YENEEA. Combining the CDR3 with reference TRBV11-3 and TRBJ2-7 gives the whole variable domain EAGVVQSPRYKIIEKKQPVAFWCNPISGHNTLYWYLQNLGQGPELLIRYENEEAVDDSQLPKDRFSAERLKGVDSTLKIQPAELGDSAVYLCASSPGVGYEQYFGPGTRLTVT.

This clonotype occurred many times. The chain employs TRBV4-3 and TRBJ2-7, with D possibly being TRBD2 (5 bases). Germline CDR1 reads LGHNA; CDR2 reads YSLEER. The V end lost 0 bases, the J end lost 0 bases, and 12 bases lay between the germline ends. The CDR3 is made up of 16 amino acids. The CDR3 coding sequence is TGCGCCAGCAGCCAAGAAGAGCGGCTGAGCTCCTACGAGCAGTACTTC. This translates into CASSQEERLSSYEQYF.

This chain links TRBV6-5 with TRBJ1-1; 7 bases match TRBD1. J lost 2 bases, V lost 6 bases, and 6 bases had no gene match. The length of the CDR3 is 14 residues. Germline V CDR1 and CDR2: MNHEY, SVGAGI. The CDR3: CASSSTGPNTEAFF. The DNA of the CDR3 is TGTGCCAGCAGCTCGACAGGGCCAAACACTGAAGCTTTCTTT.

This clonotype showed up many times. The genes are TRBV18 and TRBJ2-3, with D perhaps TRBD2 (5 bases). V was trimmed by 3 bases and J by 5 bases, leaving 9 bases between them. Germline-derived CDR1 and CDR2 are KGHSH and LQKENI. CDR3 length equals 13 residues. The DNA for the CDR3 is TGTGCCAGCTCACCGGACTCACAAGATACGCAGTATTTT. As protein: CASSPDSQDTQYF.

This clonotype showed up just a few times. This chain joins TRBV5-1 and TRBJ2-5, with 7 bases lining up with TRBD1. Germline CDR1 is SGHRS and CDR2 is YFSETQ. The CDR3 is made up of 14 amino acids. V dropped 0 bases and J dropped 3; count of bases not matched to a gene: 2. The CDR3 loop reads CASSLGTGEETQYF. The CDR3 region has the DNA TGCGCCAGCAGCTTGGGCACAGGGGAAGAGACCCAGTACTTC.

The CDR3 nucleotides are TGTGCCAGCAGCAAACCCCGGGAGGGTGAAAAACTGTTTTTT. Translated, it gives CASSKPREGEKLFF. The chain is built from TRBV21-1 and TRBJ1-4. TRBV21-1 counts as a pseudogene. This CDR3 comprises 14 residues.

The chain uses TRBV29-1 and TRBJ2-1; TRBD2 matches 11 bases. The CDR3 extends over 14 amino acids. Germline lookup yields CDR1 SQVTM and CDR2 ANQGSEA. V dropped 5 bases and J dropped 8; count of bases not matched to a gene: 8. CDR3 loop: CSVHSGGAGDEQFF. The CDR3 DNA reads TGCAGCGTTCATAGCGGGGGGGCAGGTGATGAGCAGTTCTTC.

This clonotype occurred a few times. The rearrangement links TRBV20-1 to TRBJ2-1; D gene uncertain. The ends were cut back, 6 bases at V and 9 bases at J, with 12 bases in the middle. Germline-derived CDR1 and CDR2 are DFQATT and SNEGSKA (reference sequence). This CDR3 spans 11 amino acids. DNA of the CDR3: TGCAGTGCCCTTCACCCCCTTGAGCAGTTCTTC. Protein product: CSALHPLEQFF.

Only a few counts were recorded for this clonotype. This sequence joins TRBV7-9 and TRBJ2-1; 10 nucleotides align to TRBD2. V shed 1 base, J shed 10 bases, and the junction held 10 bases outside the gene matches. CDR3 length: 16 amino acids. Looked up from germline, CDR1 is SEHNR and CDR2 is FQNEAQ (reference sequence). CDR3 sequence reads: CASSLVVAGGPHEQFF. DNA for the CDR3: TGTGCCAGCAGCTTAGTTGTAGCGGGGGGCCCCCACGAGCAGTTCTTC. The entire variable domain, with the rest obtained from reference TRBV7-9 and TRBJ2-1, is as follows: DTGVSQNPRHKITKRGQNVTFRCDPISEHNRLYWYRQTLGQGPEFLTYFQNEAQLEKSRLLSDRFSAERPKGSFSTLEIQRTEQGDSAMYLCASSLVVAGGPHEQFFGPGTRLTVL.

This clonotype came up many times. The rearrangement links TRBV5-1 to TRBJ2-3; TRBD1 or TRBD2 may be the D gene (5 bases each). Germline loops: CDR1 SGHRS, CDR2 YFSETQ. CDR3 length: 12 amino acids. Trimming stripped 5 bases from V and 3 bases from J, with 7 bases between. CDR3 sequence (DNA): TGCGCCAGCAGGGGGGAAACAGATACGCAGTATTTT. This gives the protein CASRGETDTQYF. The variable domain in full, completed from reference TRBV5-1 and TRBJ2-3, reads KAGVTQTPRYLIKTRGQQVTLSCSPISGHRSVSWYQQTPGQGLQFLFEYFSETQRNKGNFPGRFSGRQFSNSRSEMNVSTLELGDSALYLCASRGETDTQYFGPGTRLTVL.

Many counts were recorded for this clonotype. The rearrangement links TRBV14 to TRBJ1-1; D is unresolved. Trimming took 2 bases from V and 7 from J, leaving 8 bases between them. The length of the CDR3 is 12 residues. CDR1 and CDR2 (germline): SGHDN, FVKESK. The CDR3, as DNA: TGTGCCAGCAGCCAATCCGGGGTTGAAGCTTTCTTT. It translates to CASSQSGVEAFF.

In its sample, this clonotype was seen many times. The rearrangement joins TRBV7-2 to TRBJ1-6, with 9 nucleotides matching TRBD1. Trimming cost V 1 base and J 9 bases; bases outside gene matches: 7. There are 16 residues in the CDR3. Germline lookup yields CDR1 SGHTA and CDR2 FQGNSA. Here the CDR3 DNA reads TGTGCCAGCAGCTTAGTGGGGACAGGGTCGGGTTCACCCCTCCACTTT. Protein product: CASSLVGTGSGSPLHF.

This clonotype was observed many times. The chain has TRBV28 and TRBJ2-1, with TRBD1 matching over 9 bases. V lost 6 bases and J lost 0; bases outside the gene matches: 9. There are 17 residues in the CDR3. Germline V gene data show CDR1 as MDHEN and CDR2 as SYDVKM. CDR3 DNA sequence: TGTGCCAGCAGATCCCGACAGGGGGTTATCTCCTACAATGAGCAGTTCTTC. This codes for CASRSRQGVISYNEQFF.